This entry lists 10 T cell receptor beta chains sequenced from one sample in a study of cytomegalovirus exposure and HLA in healthy donors. PCR employed 60 Vbeta and 13 Jbeta primers. The method was immunoSEQ multiplex PCR; TCRdb's version includes in-frame clones alone and lacks a portion of them. Here the sample spans about 160,000 clones, approximately 77% being singletons. The sequencing input was PBMCs. Receptors were obtained from a man between 25 and 39 years old in good health and CMV-seropositive.

As to this clone: Relative to the germline gene, one junction end is altered; a read error may explain this. This chain uses TRBV29-1 with TRBJ2-7, with D possibly TRBD2 on 5 matching bases. The CDR3 is 11 amino acids. CDR1 is SQVTM, CDR2 ANQGSEA, per germline. The CDR3 spells CSVEVLALLVF. The CDR3, as DNA: TGCAGCGTTGAAGTCCTAGCTCTACTTGTCTTC.

The table lists this clone with a few counts. The V and J genes are TRBV5-1 and TRBJ2-2; 7 bases map to TRBD1. CDR3 size: 15 residues. Germline assignment: CDR1 SGHRS and CDR2 YFSETQ. V lost 0 bases to trimming and J lost 4 bases; unmatched junction nucleotides: 3. CDR3 protein: CASSLERGRTGELFF. The CDR3 DNA sequence: TGCGCCAGCAGCTTGGAGAGGGGGCGCACCGGGGAGCTGTTTTTT.

The chain links TRBV7-9 to TRBJ1-1; D not resolved. Trimming cost V 5 bases and J 5 bases, with 9 bases left between them. This CDR3 has 12 amino acids. Germline V gene sequence: CDR1 SEHNR, CDR2 FQNEAQ (reference sequence). CDR3 DNA sequence: TGTGCCAGCAGCCTTGGACTGACTGAAGCTTTCTTT. It codes for CASSLGLTEAFF.

The chain carries TRBV28 and TRBJ1-1; 8 nucleotides match TRBD1. The CDR3 totals 14 residues. With 2 bases clipped from V and 8 bases from J, the junction kept 7 bases outside the gene matches. The germline V gene encodes CDR1 MDHEN and CDR2 SYDVKM. The CDR3: CASSLDPGGREAFF. DNA of the CDR3: TGTGCCAGCAGTTTAGACCCAGGGGGCAGGGAAGCTTTCTTT.

The gene calls are TRBV21-1 and TRBJ2-1; the D call of TRBD2 is as the table states it, not checked on the DNA. TRBV21-1 constitutes a pseudogene. The CDR3 has 14 amino acids. The CDR3 reads CASKLGGKRNEQFF. CDR3 nucleotide sequence: TGTGCCAGCAAACTCGGGGGGAAGCGCAATGAGCAGTTCTTC.

The chain joins TRBV4-3 to TRBJ2-7; 9 nucleotides match TRBD1. Germline CDR1 is LGHNA and CDR2 is YSLEER. CDR3 size: 15 residues. V shed 0 bases, J shed 4 bases, and the junction held 4 bases outside the gene matches. CDR3 protein: CASSQDGTGLYEQYF. The CDR3 nucleotides read TGCGCCAGCAGCCAAGATGGGACAGGGTTATACGAGCAGTACTTC.

Regarding this clone: The sample holds other DNA sequences that translate to the same CDR3. This chain uses TRBV7-2 with TRBJ2-7; 8 bases are shared with TRBD2. Germline loops: CDR1 SGHTA, CDR2 FQGNSA. The V gene end was trimmed by 1 base and the J gene end by 6 bases; junction bases not matched to a gene: 8. CDR3 size: 15 residues. The CDR3 region has the DNA TGTGCCAGCAGCTTAGTCGGGGGGGGCCTTGGCGAGCAGTACTTC. It codes for CASSLVGGGLGEQYF.

Comment on this clone: Other nucleotide sequences in the sample specify the same CDR3. The V and J genes are TRBV11-3 and TRBJ1-1; TRBD1 might be the D (6 bases). Germline CDR1 SGHNT, CDR2 YENEEA. The V end was cut by 5 bases, the J end by 1 base, with 11 bases between. CDR3 length: 14 residues. CDR3 amino acids: CASSPRGWNTEAFF. CDR3 sequence (DNA): TGTGCCAGCAGCCCCAGGGGATGGAACACTGAAGCTTTCTTT.

The V and J genes are TRBV9 and TRBJ2-7; 8 nucleotides match TRBD2. Germline assignment: CDR1 SGDLS and CDR2 YYNGEE. The CDR3 is 14 amino acids. The ends lost 0 bases at V and 3 bases at J; junction bases unmatched: 2. The CDR3 DNA sequence: TGTGCCAGCAGCGTAGTGGCGGGAGGCTACGAGCAGTACTTC. Protein sequence: CASSVVAGGYEQYF.

The chain employs TRBV7-6 and TRBJ1-1; weak D call: TRBD1 (6 bases). In germline, CDR1 is SGHVS, CDR2 FNYEAQ. The CDR3 contains 14 residues. V was shortened by 5 bases and J by 5 bases, with 15 bases between the two germline ends. Here the CDR3 reads CASSLRGGGTEAFF. The DNA of the CDR3 is TGTGCCAGCAGCCTTCGTGGGGGCGGGACTGAAGCTTTCTTT.